This TCR beta chain was sequenced for a study of blood T cell repertoires in COVID-19. Study context: The samples span acute and convalescent COVID-19 from the United States, Italy and Spain. In each case, the material was cDNA or gDNA derived from T cells, B-cell-depleted T cells, or PBMCs.

This clone occurred a few times. This CDR3 has 16 residues. CDR1 and CDR2 from the germline V gene are SGHAT and FQNNGV. V lost 4 bases and J lost 5; bases outside the gene matches: 8. Methods used by the authors: Nucleated cell counts were estimated from reference gene primer amplification. Measured with immunoSEQ multiplex PCR; TCRdb has only the in-frame clones, and not every one. V, J and clone size are taken as reported in that table, and D and trimming were inferred from the DNA itself. Here the sample spans around 200,000 clones, about 88% being singletons. Sequenced: peripheral blood. This clonotype was sampled from a woman at least 80 years old in a cohort sampled during active or convalescent COVID-19. V gene TRBV11-2 combines with J gene TRBJ2-5; TRBD2 agrees at 12 bases. Written as DNA, the CDR3 is TGTGCCAGCAGCTCCCTAGCGGGGGGGGTTGGGGAGACCCAGTACTTC. Its protein is CASSSLAGGVGETQYF.